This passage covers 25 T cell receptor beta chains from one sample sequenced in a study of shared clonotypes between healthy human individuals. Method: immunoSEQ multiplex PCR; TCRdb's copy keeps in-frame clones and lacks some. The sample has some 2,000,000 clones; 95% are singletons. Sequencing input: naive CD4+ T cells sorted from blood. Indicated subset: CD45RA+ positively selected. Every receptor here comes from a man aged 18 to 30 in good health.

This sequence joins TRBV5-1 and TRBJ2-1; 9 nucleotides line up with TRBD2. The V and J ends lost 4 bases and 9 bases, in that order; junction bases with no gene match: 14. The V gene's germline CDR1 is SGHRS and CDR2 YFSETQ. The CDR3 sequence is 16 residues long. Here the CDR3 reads CASSLQGASGISEQFF. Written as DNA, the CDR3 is TGCGCCAGCAGCCTTCAAGGGGCTAGCGGGATAAGTGAGCAGTTCTTC. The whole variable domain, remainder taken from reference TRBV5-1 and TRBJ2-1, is KAGVTQTPRYLIKTRGQQVTLSCSPISGHRSVSWYQQTPGQGLQFLFEYFSETQRNKGNFPGRFSGRQFSNSRSEMNVSTLELGDSALYLCASSLQGASGISEQFFGPGTRLTVL.

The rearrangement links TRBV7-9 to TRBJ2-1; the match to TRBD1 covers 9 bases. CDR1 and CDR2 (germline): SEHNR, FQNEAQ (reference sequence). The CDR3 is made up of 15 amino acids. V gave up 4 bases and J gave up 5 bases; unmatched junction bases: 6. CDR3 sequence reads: CASSSGDRDHNEQFF. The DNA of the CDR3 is TGTGCCAGCAGCTCGGGGGACAGGGACCACAATGAGCAGTTCTTC.

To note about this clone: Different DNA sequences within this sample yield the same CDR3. The CDR3 region is CASSVAFTGELFF. The CDR3 DNA follows: TGTGCCAGCAGCGTAGCTTTCACCGGGGAGCTGTTTTTT. The chain carries TRBV9 and TRBJ2-2; no definite D call. Germline V gene data show CDR1 as SGDLS and CDR2 as YYNGEE. Trimming removed 0 bases from V and 4 bases from J, with 4 bases in between. The CDR3 spans 13 residues.

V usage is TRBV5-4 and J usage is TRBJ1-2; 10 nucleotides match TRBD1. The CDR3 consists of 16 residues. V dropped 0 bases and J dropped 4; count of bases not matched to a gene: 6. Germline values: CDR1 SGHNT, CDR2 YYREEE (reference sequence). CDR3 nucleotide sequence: TGTGCCAGCAGCTTGGGGGGACAGGGGTTCTTCTATGGCTACACCTTC. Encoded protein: CASSLGGQGFFYGYTF.

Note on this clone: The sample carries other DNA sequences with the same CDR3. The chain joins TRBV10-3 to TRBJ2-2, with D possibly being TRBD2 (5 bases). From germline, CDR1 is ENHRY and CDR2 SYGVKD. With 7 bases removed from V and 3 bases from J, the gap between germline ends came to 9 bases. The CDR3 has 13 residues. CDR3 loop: CAITRGDTGELFF. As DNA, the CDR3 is TGTGCCATCACCCGGGGAGACACCGGGGAGCTGTTTTTT.

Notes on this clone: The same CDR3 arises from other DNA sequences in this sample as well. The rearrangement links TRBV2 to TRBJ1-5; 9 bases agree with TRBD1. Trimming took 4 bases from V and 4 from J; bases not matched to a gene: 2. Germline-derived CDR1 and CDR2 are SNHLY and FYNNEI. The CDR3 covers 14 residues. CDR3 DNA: TGTGCCAGCAGTGTCGGACAGGGGAATCAGCCCCAGCATTTT. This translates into CASSVGQGNQPQHF.

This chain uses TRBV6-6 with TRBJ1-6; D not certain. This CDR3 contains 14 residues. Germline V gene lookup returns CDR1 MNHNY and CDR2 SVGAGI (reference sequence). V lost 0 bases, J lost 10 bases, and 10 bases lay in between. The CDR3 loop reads CASSYSQVQSPLHF. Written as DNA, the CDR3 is TGTGCCAGCAGTTACTCGCAGGTTCAATCACCCCTCCACTTT.

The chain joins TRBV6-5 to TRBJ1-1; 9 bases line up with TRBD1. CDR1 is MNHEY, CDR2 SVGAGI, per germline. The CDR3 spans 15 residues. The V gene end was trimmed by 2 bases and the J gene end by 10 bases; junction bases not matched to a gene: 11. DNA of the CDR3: TGTGCCAGCAGTTACCAGGGACAGGGAGGTGTAGGAGCTTTCTTT. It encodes CASSYQGQGGVGAFF.

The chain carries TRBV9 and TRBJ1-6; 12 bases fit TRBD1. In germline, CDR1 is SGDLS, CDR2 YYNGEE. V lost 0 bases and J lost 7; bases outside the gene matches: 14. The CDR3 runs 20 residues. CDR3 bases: TGTGCCAGCAGCGTAGTGGTTGGGGACAGGGGGCGAGTAGGAAATTCACCCCTCCACTTT. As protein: CASSVVVGDRGRVGNSPLHF.

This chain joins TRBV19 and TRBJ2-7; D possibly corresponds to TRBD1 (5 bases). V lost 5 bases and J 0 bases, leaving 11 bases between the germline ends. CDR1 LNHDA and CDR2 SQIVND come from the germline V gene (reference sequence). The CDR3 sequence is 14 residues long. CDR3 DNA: TGTGCCAGTAGTGTCCAGGGTAGCTCCTACGAGCAGTACTTC. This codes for CASSVQGSSYEQYF.

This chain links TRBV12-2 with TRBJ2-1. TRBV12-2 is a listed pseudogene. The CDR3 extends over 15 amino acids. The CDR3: CASRTEGRIGSSGLF. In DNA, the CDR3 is TGTGCAAGTCGCACTGAGGGGCGGATAGGGTCTAGTGGGCTCTTC.

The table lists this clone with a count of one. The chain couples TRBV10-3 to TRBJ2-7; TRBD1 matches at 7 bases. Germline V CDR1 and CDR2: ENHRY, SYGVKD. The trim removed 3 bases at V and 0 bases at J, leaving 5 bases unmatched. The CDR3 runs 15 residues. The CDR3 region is CAISEGQVSSYEQYF. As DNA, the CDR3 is TGTGCCATCAGTGAAGGACAGGTTAGCTCCTACGAGCAGTACTTC.

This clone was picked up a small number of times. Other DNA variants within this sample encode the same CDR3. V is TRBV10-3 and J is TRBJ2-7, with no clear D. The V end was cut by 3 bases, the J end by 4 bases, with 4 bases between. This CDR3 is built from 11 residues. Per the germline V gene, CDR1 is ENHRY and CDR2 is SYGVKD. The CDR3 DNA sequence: TGTGCCATCAGTGACAGATACGAGCAGTACTTC. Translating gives CAISDRYEQYF.

The CDR3 sequence: CASSLAQPGEYEQYF. CDR3 nucleotides: TGCGCCAGCAGCTTGGCTCAGCCAGGGGAATACGAGCAGTACTTC. V usage is TRBV5-1 and J usage is TRBJ2-7; TRBD1 is a possible D gene (6 bases). CDR1 and CDR2 (germline): SGHRS, YFSETQ. V lost 0 bases to trimming and J lost 4 bases, with 14 bases between them. This CDR3 has 15 amino acids.

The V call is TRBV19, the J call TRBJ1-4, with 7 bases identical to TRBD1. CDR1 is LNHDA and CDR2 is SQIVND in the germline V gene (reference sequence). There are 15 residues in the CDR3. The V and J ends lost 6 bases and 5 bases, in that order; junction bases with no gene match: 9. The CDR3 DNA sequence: TGTGCCAGTAGGAGTTTCCGGGACAGAAATGAAAAACTGTTTTTT. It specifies CASRSFRDRNEKLFF.

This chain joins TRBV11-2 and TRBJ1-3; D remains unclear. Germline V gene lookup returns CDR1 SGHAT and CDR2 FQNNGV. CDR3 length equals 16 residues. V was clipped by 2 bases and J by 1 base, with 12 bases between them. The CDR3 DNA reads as TGTGCCAGCAGCTTAAATCGGGCGGGTTCTGGAAACACCATATATTTT. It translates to CASSLNRAGSGNTIYF.

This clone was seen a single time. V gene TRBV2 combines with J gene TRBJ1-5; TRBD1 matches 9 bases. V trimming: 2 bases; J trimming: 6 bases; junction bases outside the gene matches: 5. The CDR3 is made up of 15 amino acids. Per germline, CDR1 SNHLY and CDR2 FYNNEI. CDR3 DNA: TGTGCCAGCAGTGAAATGGGACAGGGAAGTCAGCCCCAGCATTTT. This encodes CASSEMGQGSQPQHF.

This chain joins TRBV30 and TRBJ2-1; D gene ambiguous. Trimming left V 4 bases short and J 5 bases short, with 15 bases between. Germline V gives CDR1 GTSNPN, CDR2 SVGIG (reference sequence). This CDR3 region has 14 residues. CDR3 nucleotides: TGTGCCTGGATTAAGTCTGGGTCTGACAATGAGCAGTTCTTC. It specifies CAWIKSGSDNEQFF.

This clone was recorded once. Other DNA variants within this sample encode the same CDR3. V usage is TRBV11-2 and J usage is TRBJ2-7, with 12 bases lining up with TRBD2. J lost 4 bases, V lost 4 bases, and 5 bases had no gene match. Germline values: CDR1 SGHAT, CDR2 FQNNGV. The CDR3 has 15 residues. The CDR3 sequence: CASSSLAGGRYEQYF. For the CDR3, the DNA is TGTGCCAGCAGCTCTCTAGCGGGAGGGCGATACGAGCAGTACTTC. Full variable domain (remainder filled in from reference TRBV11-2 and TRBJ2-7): EAGVAQSPRYKIIEKRQSVAFWCNPISGHATLYWYQQILGQGPKLLIQFQNNGVVDDSQLPKDRFSAERLKGVDSTLKIQPAKLEDSAVYLCASSSLAGGRYEQYFGPGTRLTVT.

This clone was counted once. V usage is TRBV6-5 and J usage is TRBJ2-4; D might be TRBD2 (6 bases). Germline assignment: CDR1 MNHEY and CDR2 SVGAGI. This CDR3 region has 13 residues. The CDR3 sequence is CTSKGRAKNIQYF. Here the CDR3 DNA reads TGTACGAGCAAGGGGAGGGCCAAAAACATTCAGTACTTC.

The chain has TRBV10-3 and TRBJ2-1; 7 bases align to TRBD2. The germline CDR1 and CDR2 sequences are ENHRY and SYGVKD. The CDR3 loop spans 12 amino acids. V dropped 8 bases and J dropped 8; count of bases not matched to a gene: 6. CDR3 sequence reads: CAIGGRNDEQFF. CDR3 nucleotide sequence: TGTGCCATCGGCGGGAGAAACGATGAGCAGTTCTTC.

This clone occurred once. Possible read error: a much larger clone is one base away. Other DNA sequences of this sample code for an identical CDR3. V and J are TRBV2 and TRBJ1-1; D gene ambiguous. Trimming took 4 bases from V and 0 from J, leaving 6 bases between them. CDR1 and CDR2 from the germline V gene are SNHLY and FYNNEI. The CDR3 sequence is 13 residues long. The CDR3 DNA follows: TGTGCCAGCAGTGTAGGCCTGAACACTGAAGCTTTCTTT. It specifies CASSVGLNTEAFF.

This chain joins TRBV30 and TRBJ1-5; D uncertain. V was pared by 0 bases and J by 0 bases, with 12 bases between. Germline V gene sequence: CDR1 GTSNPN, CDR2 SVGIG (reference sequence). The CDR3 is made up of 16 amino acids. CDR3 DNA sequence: TGTGCCTGGAGTGTGGGCGGGTTACATAGCAATCAGCCCCAGCATTTT. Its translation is CAWSVGGLHSNQPQHF. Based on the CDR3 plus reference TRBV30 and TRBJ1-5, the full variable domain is SQTIHQWPATLVQPVGSPLSLECTVEGTSNPNLYWYRQAAGRGLQLLFYSVGIGQISSEVPQNLSASRPQDRQFILSSKKLLLSDSGFYLCAWSVGGLHSNQPQHFGDGTRLSIL.

CDR3 sequence (DNA): TGCAGCGTAACGGACAGGGGCGGTACTGAAGCTTTCTTT. Residues: CSVTDRGGTEAFF. The chain couples TRBV29-1 to TRBJ1-1, with 9 nucleotides matching TRBD1. The germline CDR1 and CDR2 sequences are SQVTM and ANQGSEA. The trim removed 6 bases at V and 5 bases at J, leaving 7 bases unmatched. The CDR3 length is 13 residues.

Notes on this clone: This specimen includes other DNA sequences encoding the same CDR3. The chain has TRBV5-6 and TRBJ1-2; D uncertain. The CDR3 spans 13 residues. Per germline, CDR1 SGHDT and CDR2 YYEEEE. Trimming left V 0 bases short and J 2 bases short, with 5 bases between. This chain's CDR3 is CASSLGRNYGYTF. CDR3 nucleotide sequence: TGTGCCAGCAGCTTGGGGCGGAACTATGGCTACACCTTC. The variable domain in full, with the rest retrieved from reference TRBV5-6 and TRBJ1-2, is DAGVTQSPTHLIKTRGQQVTLRCSPKSGHDTVSWYQQALGQGPQFIFQYYEEEERQRGNFPDRFSGHQFPNYSSELNVNALLLGDSALYLCASSLGRNYGYTFGSGTRLTVV.